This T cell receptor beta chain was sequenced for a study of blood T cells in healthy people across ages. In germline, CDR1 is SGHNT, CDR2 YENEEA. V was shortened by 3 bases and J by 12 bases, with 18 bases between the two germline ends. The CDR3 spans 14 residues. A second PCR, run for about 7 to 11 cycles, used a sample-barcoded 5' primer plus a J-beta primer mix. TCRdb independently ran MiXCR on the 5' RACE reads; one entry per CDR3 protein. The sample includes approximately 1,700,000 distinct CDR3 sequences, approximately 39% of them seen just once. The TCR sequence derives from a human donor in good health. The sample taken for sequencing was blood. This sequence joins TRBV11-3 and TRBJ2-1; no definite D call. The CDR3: CASSFGFSPRRQFF. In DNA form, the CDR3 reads TGTGCCAGCAGCTTCGGCTTTAGTCCCAGGCGGCAGTTCTTC.